This entry lists 17 T cell receptor beta chains sequenced from one sample in a study of PD-1 blockade in classical Hodgkin lymphoma. Clones were sequenced by immunoSEQ multiplex PCR, and TCRdb holds only the in-frame ones, with some missing. Of some 6,900 clones listed, 60% to 85% are singletons. All patients experienced relapse after autologous stem cell transplantation, and brentuximab vedotin exposure was variable. Sequenced here: peripheral blood mononuclear cells (PBMCs), sampled at baseline. These TCRs come from a human donor with classical Hodgkin lymphoma.

This clone came up a few times. The chain carries TRBV2 and TRBJ2-2; D remains unclear. The CDR3 length is 14 residues. V gave up 6 bases and J gave up 4 bases, with 12 bases separating them. Germline V lookup: CDR1 SNHLY, CDR2 FYNNEI. In nucleotides, the CDR3 is TGTGCCAGCAGGGCGAGGACGGGCACCGGGGAGCTGTTTTTT. Protein sequence: CASRARTGTGELFF. Full variable domain (missing parts from reference TRBV2 and TRBJ2-2): EPEVTQTPSHQVTQMGQEVILRCVPISNHLYFYWYRQILGQKVEFLVSFYNNEISEKSEIFDDQFSVERPDGSNFTLKIRSTKLEDSAMYFCASRARTGTGELFFGEGSRLTVL.

In this sample, this clone turned up a few times. The chain links TRBV29-1 to TRBJ2-5, with D maybe TRBD2 (5 bases). The CDR3 has 12 amino acids. V dropped 4 bases and J dropped 4 bases, with 10 bases sitting between them. The germline V gene encodes CDR1 SQVTM and CDR2 ANQGSEA. This CDR3 reads CSVVSGLETQYF. DNA of the CDR3: TGCAGCGTTGTTTCGGGGTTAGAGACCCAGTACTTC.

This clone qualifies as large. The chain links TRBV14 to TRBJ2-7, with 10 bases that match TRBD1. The germline gives CDR1 SGHDN, CDR2 FVKESK. The CDR3 loop spans 15 amino acids. Unmatched junction bases numbered 6, after V lost 0 bases and J lost 7 bases. The CDR3 loop is CASSQDTGTGEEQYF. The CDR3 nucleotides read TGTGCCAGCAGCCAAGACACCGGGACAGGGGAAGAGCAGTACTTC.

This clone turned up a few times. The CDR3 DNA reads as TGTGCCAGCTCACCAGAGGACACAGGCACAGATACGCAGTATTTT. Amino acids: CASSPEDTGTDTQYF. The chain employs TRBV18 and TRBJ2-3; tentative D call: TRBD1 (5 bases). The CDR3 is 15 residues long. V lost 2 bases and J lost 1, with 10 bases in between. CDR1 and CDR2 (germline): KGHSH, LQKENI.

The rearrangement joins TRBV28 to TRBJ2-7; TRBD1 aligns across 7 bases. The germline CDR1 and CDR2 sequences are MDHEN and SYDVKM. This CDR3 comprises 15 residues. The ends lost 3 bases at V and 4 bases at J; junction bases unmatched: 9. The CDR3 DNA is TGTGCCAGCAGTTTTGACAGGGCGGCCGGTTACGAGCAGTACTTC. Its protein is CASSFDRAAGYEQYF.

This clone was counted a single time. The chain is built from TRBV5-6 and TRBJ1-1, with D unclear. Germline V gives CDR1 SGHDT, CDR2 YYEEEE. The CDR3 covers 17 residues. V was clipped by 3 bases and J by 4 bases, with 22 bases between them. CDR3 coding DNA: TGTGCCAGCAGCTATGGACTGGTCTCCGGGGTAGGCACTGAAGCTTTCTTT. The encoded protein is CASSYGLVSGVGTEAFF.

The V and J genes are TRBV14 and TRBJ2-5, with 11 positions matching TRBD2. V shed 0 bases, J shed 8 bases, and the junction held 5 bases outside the gene matches. This CDR3 contains 15 residues. The germline CDR1 and CDR2 sequences are SGHDN and FVKESK. This CDR3 reads CASSQDIAGGGTQYF. The CDR3 coding sequence is TGTGCCAGCAGCCAAGACATAGCGGGAGGGGGAACCCAGTACTTC.

The rearrangement joins TRBV29-1 to TRBJ1-1; the D gene is possibly TRBD1 (6 bases). The V and J ends lost 5 bases and 3 bases respectively, with 10 bases between them. The CDR3 spans 12 residues. Germline V gives CDR1 SQVTM, CDR2 ANQGSEA. CDR3 in DNA: TGCAGCGTTAACAGGGCCGACACTGAAGCTTTCTTT. It codes for CSVNRADTEAFF.

The gene calls are TRBV4-3 and TRBJ2-7, with unresolved D. Trimming cost V 0 bases and J 3 bases, with 12 bases left between them. This CDR3 has 15 residues. The V gene's germline CDR1 is LGHNA and CDR2 YSLEER. CDR3: CASSQDTRTDYEQYF. The CDR3 region has the DNA TGCGCCAGCAGCCAAGACACTCGCACGGACTACGAGCAGTACTTC.

V is TRBV5-1 and J is TRBJ1-1; D gene ambiguous. The CDR3 runs to 13 residues. The V and J ends lost 0 bases and 2 bases respectively, with 5 bases between them. In germline, CDR1 is SGHRS, CDR2 YFSETQ. The CDR3 protein is CASSLAANTEAFF. CDR3 coding DNA: TGCGCCAGCAGCTTGGCAGCAAACACTGAAGCTTTCTTT.

The chain joins TRBV7-2 to TRBJ2-7; D tentatively fits TRBD1 or TRBD2 (5 bases each). V dropped 6 bases and J dropped 0 bases, with 15 bases sitting between them. The germline V gene encodes CDR1 SGHTA and CDR2 FQGNSA. This CDR3 comprises 15 residues. The CDR3 spells CASRMMGVTSYEQYF. The CDR3 bases are TGTGCCAGCAGGATGATGGGGGTCACCTCCTACGAGCAGTACTTC.

This sequence joins TRBV11-2 and TRBJ2-1; D ambiguous. V was pared by 3 bases and J by 0 bases, with 21 bases between. The germline gives CDR1 SGHAT, CDR2 FQNNGV. The CDR3 totals 19 residues. The DNA of the CDR3 is TGTGCCAGCAGCTTGACTTTCTCCCCCGCAGGTCTCTCCTACAATGAGCAGTTCTTC. This translates into CASSLTFSPAGLSYNEQFF.

The CDR3 sequence: CASSLKVTETQYF. The CDR3 DNA follows: TGTGCCAGCAGCTTAAAGGTCACGGAGACCCAGTACTTC. The rearrangement links TRBV7-3 to TRBJ2-5, with unresolved D. V lost 1 base to trimming and J lost 5 bases, with 8 bases between them. From germline, CDR1 is SGHTA and CDR2 FQGTGA. This CDR3 has 13 residues.

In regard to this clone: An end of the junction does not agree with germline; a read error may underlie this. The chain uses TRBV6-9 and TRBJ2-7, with D possibly being TRBD2 (5 bases). The germline gives CDR1 MNHGY, CDR2 SVAAGI. CDR3 length: 14 amino acids. CDR3: CASSASRAPYEQYF. Here the CDR3 DNA reads TGCGCCAGCAGCGCCTCGCGGGCACCCTACGAGCAGTACTTC.

This clone occurred once. CDR3 DNA sequence: TGTGCCAGCAGCTTCAGGGCTACGACTCTGAGCTCTGGGGCCAACGTCCTGACTTTC. Protein: CASSFRATTLSSGANVLTF. This chain uses TRBV5-6 with TRBJ2-6, with TRBD1 as a possible D gene (5 bases). The germline V gene has CDR1 SGHDT and CDR2 YYEEEE. Trimming cost V 2 bases and J 0 bases, with 18 bases left between them. CDR3 length: 19 residues. Based on the CDR3 plus reference TRBV5-6 and TRBJ2-6, the full variable domain is DAGVTQSPTHLIKTRGQQVTLRCSPKSGHDTVSWYQQALGQGPQFIFQYYEEEERQRGNFPDRFSGHQFPNYSSELNVNALLLGDSALYLCASSFRATTLSSGANVLTFGAGSRLTVL.

The rearrangement links TRBV6-4 to TRBJ2-3, with D tentatively TRBD1 (6 bases). The CDR3 loop spans 15 amino acids. The V gene lost 0 bases and the J gene lost 1 base, with 8 bases spanning the gap. The germline V gene has CDR1 MRHNA and CDR2 SNTAGT. As DNA, the CDR3 is TGTGCCAGCAGTGACTCGCCAGGGGGCACAGATACGCAGTATTTT. Its translation is CASSDSPGGTDTQYF.

This chain joins TRBV29-1 and TRBJ2-5; D remains ambiguous. Germline V gives CDR1 SQVTM, CDR2 ANQGSEA. The CDR3 sequence is 12 residues long. V lost 3 bases and J 5 bases, leaving 10 bases between the germline ends. The CDR3 nucleotides read TGCAGCGTTGAGGGGTTTCGGGAGACCCAGTACTTC. This codes for CSVEGFRETQYF.